This TCR beta chain was recorded in a study of identical twins. TCRdb reanalysed the 5' RACE reads using MiXCR and keeps one entry per CDR3 protein. The sample carries approximately 690,000 distinct CDR3 sequences, around 6% recorded once. This clonotype was seen repeatedly, ten times or more. Its antigen is not identified. Findings and caveats of the study: Reduced insertions were recorded for abundant cord blood beta clonotypes, with no such pattern in memory repertoires. Not following the same donors, the study drew its conclusions from cross-sectional statistical analysis. Part of the zero-insertion signal could reflect confounding by invariant MAIT and iNKT cells. Monozygotic twins shared more out-of-frame TCR alpha than recombination models predicted.

The source material was naive T cells sorted from blood. The sequence came from a man between 18 and 29 years old in good health.

The CDR3 region has the DNA TGCAGTGCTAGGCCCCTAACGGGGGAGGAGACCCAGTACTTC. It specifies CSARPLTGEETQYF. The chain employs TRBV20-1 and TRBJ2-5, with TRBD2 as a possible D gene (6 bases). The CDR3 is 14 residues long. V was pared by 3 bases and J by 5 bases, with 16 bases between. Germline V gene lookup returns CDR1 DFQATT and CDR2 SNEGSKA (reference sequence).